This entry concerns a single T cell receptor (beta chain). No antigen is known for it. This sample was taken from a study of radiation and T cells in renal cell carcinoma. Study-level results: Top tumor clonotypes rose in blood 2 weeks post-radiation, then contracted. Pretreatment tumor biopsies were lacking, so baseline clonotypes are unknown.

The time point is: blood 4 weeks post-SBRT, at nephrectomy. Regarding treatment: 15 Gy SBRT to primary tumor, nephrectomy 4 weeks later. Radiation-treated patients gave blood at baseline, week 2 and week 4. Clear cell pathology was present in this patient's renal cell carcinoma. Germline values: CDR1 MNHEY, CDR2 SVGAGI. The CDR3 sequence is 15 residues long. Trimming removed 2 bases from V and 7 bases from J; junction bases left unmatched: 4. TCRdb's copy holds only in-frame clones and misses some; the assay was immunoSEQ multiplex PCR. There are around 99,000 clones in the sample; more than 65% occur only once, and 6.5% to 8% lies in the top ten.

This material consisted of blood, taken from a patient whose treatment included radiotherapy and nephrectomy. This TCR was recovered from a man aged 55 to 70 with renal cell carcinoma. The rearrangement uses TRBV6-5 and TRBJ2-2; TRBD1 agrees at 10 bases. CDR3 region: CASSYGQGVIGELFF. The CDR3 DNA reads TGTGCCAGCAGTTACGGACAGGGGGTGATCGGGGAGCTGTTTTTT.